One and the same sample provided the 22 T cell receptor beta chains below, sequenced in a study of metastatic and nonmetastatic thyroid tumors. TCRdb re-analyzed the PCR reads through MiXCR. The sample contains 15,000 or so clones, roughly 25% of which appear only once. Every patient underwent thyroid surgery untreated. Material for sequencing was tumor tissue. Every receptor here comes from a female donor with papillary thyroid cancer or a benign thyroid nodule (not recorded which). Some clones in this sample may be carry-over from other donors' samples.

This clone has at least ten counts. This rearrangement joins TRBV15 to TRBJ2-1, with D perhaps matching TRBD2 (5 bases). CDR3 length: 15 residues. The V end was cut by 3 bases, the J end by 2 bases, with 11 bases between. Germline V lookup: CDR1 LNHNV, CDR2 YYDKDF (reference sequence). In nucleotides, the CDR3 is TGTGCCACCAGCAGTGAGAGAGGGACCTACAATGAGCAGTTCTTC. This gives the protein CATSSERGTYNEQFF.

By frequency in the sample, this clone is medium-sized. V and J are TRBV6-5 and TRBJ1-5; possible D gene TRBD1, 5 bases. Trimming took off 2 bases at V and 7 bases at J, with 15 bases between the two ends. In germline, CDR1 is MNHEY, CDR2 SVGAGI. The CDR3 extends over 15 amino acids. The CDR3 loop reads CASSYGQGTGQPQHF. The CDR3 DNA reads as TGTGCCAGCAGTTACGGGCAGGGTACGGGACAGCCCCAGCATTTT.

By sample fraction, this clone is medium-sized. This chain links TRBV6-1 with TRBJ2-7; weak D call: TRBD1 (6 bases). The V end lost 1 base, the J end lost 2 bases, and 9 bases lay between the germline ends. CDR1 is MNHNS, CDR2 SASEGT, per germline. The CDR3 consists of 14 residues. DNA for the CDR3: TGTGCCAGCAGTGAAGGAGGGGGACCCTACGAGCAGTACTTC. Amino acids: CASSEGGGPYEQYF.

CDR3 sequence: CASSGTAALKYTF. The CDR3 DNA is TGTGCCAGCAGCGGGACAGCCGCCTTGAAGTACACCTTC. The rearrangement joins TRBV3-1 to TRBJ1-2, with 7 bases that match TRBD1. V trimming: 5 bases; J trimming: 11 bases; junction bases outside the gene matches: 11. This CDR3 region has 13 residues. Germline V gene sequence: CDR1 LGHDT, CDR2 YNNKEL (reference sequence). Full variable domain (missing parts from reference TRBV3-1 and TRBJ1-2): DTAVSQTPKYLVTQMGNDKSIKCEQNLGHDTMYWYKQDSKKFLKIMFSYNNKELIINETVPNRFSPKSPDKAHLNLHINSLELGDSAVYFCASSGTAALKYTFGSGTRLTVV.

V and J are TRBV11-2 and TRBJ2-2; 7 bases align to TRBD2. The CDR3 is made up of 17 amino acids. The V gene end was trimmed by 5 bases and the J gene end by 6 bases; junction bases not matched to a gene: 15. CDR1 and CDR2 (germline): SGHAT, FQNNGV. Written as DNA, the CDR3 is TGTGCCAGCAGCCGATTGGTGCTAGCGGAGACAGCCGGGGAGCTGTTTTTT. Translated, it gives CASSRLVLAETAGELFF.

This clone was observed a few times. This sequence joins TRBV12-3 or TRBV12-4 and TRBJ2-7, with 7 bases matching TRBD2. This CDR3 spans 16 amino acids. J lost 7 bases, V lost 5 bases, and 17 bases had no gene match. CDR3 sequence (DNA): TGTGCCAGCAGTCAAAGGGGAATAGCGGGTCATTCTGAGCAGTACTTC. Its protein is CASSQRGIAGHSEQYF.

The V call is TRBV6-2 or TRBV6-3, the J call TRBJ2-7; D is possibly TRBD1 (6 bases). This CDR3 comprises 12 residues. With 7 bases removed from V and 4 bases from J, the gap between germline ends came to 11 bases. CDR1 MNHEY and CDR2 SVGEGT come from the germline V gene. The CDR3 here is CASKHQGYEQYF. In DNA form, the CDR3 reads TGTGCCAGCAAACACCAGGGGTACGAGCAGTACTTC.

This clone has a handful of counts. This CDR3 fails to terminate in the conserved phenylalanine or tryptophan, so it likely reflects a read error. V and J are TRBV6-1 and TRBJ1-2; TRBD1 is a possible D gene (5 bases). CDR1 and CDR2 (germline): MNHNS, SASEGT. The CDR3 contains 14 residues. CDR3 nucleotides: TGTGTCAGCAGTGAAAGCTGGGGCAGCTATGGCTACACCTCC. Protein sequence: CVSSESWGSYGYTS.

This clone was seen only a few times. The chain carries TRBV20-1 and TRBJ1-4, with D possibly matching TRBD1 (5 bases). Per the germline V gene, CDR1 is DFQATT and CDR2 is SNEGSKA (reference sequence). Trimming took 1 base from V and 8 from J, leaving 8 bases between them. CDR3 length: 12 amino acids. The DNA of the CDR3 is TGCAGTGCTAGAGGGGGCCGGGAAAAACTGTTTTTT. This translates into CSARGGREKLFF.

The V call is TRBV6-1, the J call TRBJ2-7, with 11 positions matching TRBD2. The CDR3 is made up of 15 amino acids. With V trimmed by 4 bases and J by 6 bases, 8 bases remained unmatched. Looked up from germline, CDR1 is MNHNS and CDR2 is SASEGT. CDR3 bases: TGTGCCAGCAGTGGCCAGACTAGCGGGATTCGCGAGCAGTACTTC. Translation gives CASSGQTSGIREQYF.

The V call is TRBV2, the J call TRBJ1-4; D may be TRBD1 (6 bases). This CDR3 region has 15 residues. From germline, CDR1 is SNHLY and CDR2 FYNNEI. The V gene lost 4 bases and the J gene lost 0 bases, with 9 bases spanning the gap. The CDR3 is CASSGDTSTNEKLFF. The CDR3 region has the DNA TGTGCCAGCAGTGGGGACACCTCAACTAATGAAAAACTGTTTTTT. Supplemented by reference TRBV2 and TRBJ1-4, the full variable domain reads EPEVTQTPSHQVTQMGQEVILRCVPISNHLYFYWYRQILGQKVEFLVSFYNNEISEKSEIFDDQFSVERPDGSNFTLKIRSTKLEDSAMYFCASSGDTSTNEKLFFGSGTQLSVL.

Notes on this clone: At the DNA level, this CDR3 is encoded by other sequences in the same sample as well. The V and J genes are TRBV10-3 and TRBJ2-7; D gene uncertain. Germline V gene data show CDR1 as ENHRY and CDR2 as SYGVKD. This CDR3 is 11 amino acids long. V gave up 10 bases and J gave up 4 bases, with 11 bases separating them. Written as DNA, the CDR3 is TGTGCCACACGCACAGCATACGAGCAGTACTTC. Amino acid sequence: CATRTAYEQYF.

This clone was observed at least ten times. V usage is TRBV19 and J usage is TRBJ1-1, with 7 bases lining up with TRBD1. Germline lookup yields CDR1 LNHDA and CDR2 SQIVND (reference sequence). The CDR3 contains 15 residues. The V and J ends lost 1 base and 1 base, in that order; junction bases with no gene match: 3. CDR3 loop: CASSIVGTANTEAFF. Written as DNA, the CDR3 is TGTGCCAGTAGTATAGTAGGGACAGCGAACACTGAAGCTTTCTTT.

Within the sample, this clone is medium-sized. This chain connects TRBV15 to TRBJ2-3; 8 bases agree with TRBD2. Germline V lookup: CDR1 LNHNV, CDR2 YYDKDF (reference sequence). V lost 8 bases, J lost 4 bases, and 11 bases stayed unmatched. The CDR3 covers 15 residues. The CDR3 spells CATSLRLAGPDTQYF. Here the CDR3 DNA reads TGTGCCACCTCGCTAAGGCTAGCGGGCCCAGATACGCAGTATTTT.

The chain links TRBV20-1 to TRBJ2-2; D tentatively fits TRBD1 or TRBD2 (6 bases each). The germline V gene encodes CDR1 DFQATT and CDR2 SNEGSKA (reference sequence). The CDR3 sequence is 12 residues long. V lost 6 bases and J 5 bases, leaving 10 bases between the germline ends. The CDR3 reads CSAGGGTGELFF. For the CDR3, the DNA is TGCAGTGCGGGGGGCGGAACCGGGGAGCTGTTTTTT.

V and J are TRBV4-3 and TRBJ2-1, with D unresolved. V shed 1 base and J shed 5 bases, with 6 bases lying between them. CDR1 and CDR2 (germline): LGHNA, YSLEER. The CDR3 is 13 amino acids. The CDR3 DNA sequence: TGCGCCAGCAGCCAAGTAATGGACAATGAGCAGTTCTTC. It specifies CASSQVMDNEQFF.

As concerns this clone: This may stem from a read error, because a much larger clone lies one nucleotide away. Additional DNA sequences in this sample encode the identical CDR3. V and J are TRBV5-1 and TRBJ2-5, with D perhaps assigned TRBD1 or TRBD2 (5 bases each). There are 15 residues in the CDR3. The V gene lost 4 bases and the J gene lost 2 bases, with 15 bases spanning the gap. Per germline, CDR1 SGHRS and CDR2 YFSETQ. The CDR3 DNA follows: TGCGCCAGCAGCCCGGGACGGACGCATCAAGAGACCCAGTACTTC. It is translated as CASSPGRTHQETQYF.

This clone turned up a few times. This chain joins TRBV5-6 and TRBJ1-5; no firm D call. Between the trimmed V and J ends, which lost 1 base and 1 base, there was a span of 12 bases. Germline V CDR1 and CDR2: SGHDT, YYEEEE. The CDR3 is 16 residues long. The CDR3: CASSLCCQRSNQPQHF. Here the CDR3 DNA reads TGTGCCAGCAGCTTGTGTTGTCAGAGGAGCAATCAGCCCCAGCATTTT.

This clone ranks as medium-sized. The CDR3 sequence: CASRPGGRTGNTIYF. The CDR3 DNA reads TGTGCCAGCCGCCCAGGGGGCAGGACTGGAAACACCATATATTTT. The chain joins TRBV6-1 to TRBJ1-3, with 8 bases lining up with TRBD1. The CDR3 covers 15 residues. Germline V CDR1 and CDR2: MNHNS, SASEGT. The ends lost 8 bases at V and 2 bases at J; junction bases unmatched: 8.

This clone was seen ten or more times. This may stem from a read error, because a much larger clone lies one nucleotide away. This sequence joins TRBV4-1 and TRBJ2-1; the D gene is possibly TRBD2 (6 bases). With 3 bases removed from V and 7 bases from J, the gap between germline ends came to 25 bases. CDR3 length equals 18 residues. The germline gives CDR1 MGHRA, CDR2 YSYEKL. CDR3 DNA sequence: TGCGCCAGCAGCCAGGAAACCCAAGGCGGGACTGGGCTGAATGAGCAGTTCTTC. Residues: CASSQETQGGTGLNEQFF.

V and J are TRBV11-3 and TRBJ1-2, with D possibly being TRBD1 (6 bases). Germline V lookup: CDR1 SGHNT, CDR2 YENEEA. V lost 4 bases, J lost 7 bases, and 13 bases lay in between. This CDR3 has 13 residues. CDR3 residues: CASSSHREGGYTF. In DNA form, the CDR3 reads TGTGCCAGCAGCTCACACAGGGAGGGTGGCTACACCTTC.

This clone was found many times. This chain uses TRBV5-6 with TRBJ2-5, with D perhaps matching TRBD1 (5 bases). This CDR3 region has 17 residues. Trimming cost V 2 bases and J 5 bases, with 22 bases left between them. From germline, CDR1 is SGHDT and CDR2 YYEEEE. The CDR3 coding sequence is TGTGCCAGCAGCTTACGGGTTTCGGACATGGGAAGCGAGACCCAGTACTTC. Its translation is CASSLRVSDMGSETQYF. Filled out from reference TRBV5-6 and TRBJ2-5, the complete variable domain reads DAGVTQSPTHLIKTRGQQVTLRCSPKSGHDTVSWYQQALGQGPQFIFQYYEEEERQRGNFPDRFSGHQFPNYSSELNVNALLLGDSALYLCASSLRVSDMGSETQYFGPGTRLLVL.